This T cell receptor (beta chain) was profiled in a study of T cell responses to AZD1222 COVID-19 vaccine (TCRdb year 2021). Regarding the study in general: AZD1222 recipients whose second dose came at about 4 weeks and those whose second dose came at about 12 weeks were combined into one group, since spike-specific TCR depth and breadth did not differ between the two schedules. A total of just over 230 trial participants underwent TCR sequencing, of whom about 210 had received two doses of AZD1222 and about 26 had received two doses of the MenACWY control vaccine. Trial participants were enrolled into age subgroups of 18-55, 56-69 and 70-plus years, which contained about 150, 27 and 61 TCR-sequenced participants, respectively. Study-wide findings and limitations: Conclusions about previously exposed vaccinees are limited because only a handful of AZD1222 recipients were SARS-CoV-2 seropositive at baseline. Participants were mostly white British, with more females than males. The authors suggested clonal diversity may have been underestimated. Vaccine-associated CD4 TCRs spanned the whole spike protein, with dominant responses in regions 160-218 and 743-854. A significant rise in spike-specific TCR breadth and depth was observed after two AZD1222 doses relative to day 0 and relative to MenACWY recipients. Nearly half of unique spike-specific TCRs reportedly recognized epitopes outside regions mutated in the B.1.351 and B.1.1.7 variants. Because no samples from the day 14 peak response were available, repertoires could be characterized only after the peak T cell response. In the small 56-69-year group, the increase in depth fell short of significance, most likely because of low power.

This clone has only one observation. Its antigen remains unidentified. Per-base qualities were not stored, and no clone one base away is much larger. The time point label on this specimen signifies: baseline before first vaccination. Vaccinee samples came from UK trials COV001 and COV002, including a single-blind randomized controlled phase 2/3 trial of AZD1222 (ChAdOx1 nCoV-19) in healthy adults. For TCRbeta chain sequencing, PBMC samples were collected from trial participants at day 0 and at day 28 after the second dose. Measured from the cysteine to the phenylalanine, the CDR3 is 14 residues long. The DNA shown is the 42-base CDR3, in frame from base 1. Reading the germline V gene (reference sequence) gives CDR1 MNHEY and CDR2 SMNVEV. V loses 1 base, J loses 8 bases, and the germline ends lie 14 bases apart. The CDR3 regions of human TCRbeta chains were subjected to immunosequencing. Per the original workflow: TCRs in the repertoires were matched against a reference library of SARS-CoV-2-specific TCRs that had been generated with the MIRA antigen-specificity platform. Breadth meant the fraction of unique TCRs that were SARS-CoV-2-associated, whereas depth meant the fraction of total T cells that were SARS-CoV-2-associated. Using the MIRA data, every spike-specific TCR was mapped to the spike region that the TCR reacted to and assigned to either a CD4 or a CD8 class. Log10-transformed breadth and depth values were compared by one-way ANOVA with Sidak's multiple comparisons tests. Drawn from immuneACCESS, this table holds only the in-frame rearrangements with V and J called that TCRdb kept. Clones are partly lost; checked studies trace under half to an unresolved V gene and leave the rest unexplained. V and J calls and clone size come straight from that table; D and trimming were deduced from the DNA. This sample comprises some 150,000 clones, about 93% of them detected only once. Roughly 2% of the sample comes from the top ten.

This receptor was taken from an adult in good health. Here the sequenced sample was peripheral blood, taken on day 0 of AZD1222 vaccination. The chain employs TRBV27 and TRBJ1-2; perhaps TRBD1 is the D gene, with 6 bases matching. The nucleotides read TGTGCCAGCAGTTTATACAGGGATATTAGGGGCTACACCTTC. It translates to CASSLYRDIRGYTF.